The present TCR beta chain was sequenced within a study of CD8+ T cells in alopecia areata. The CDR3 runs to 12 residues. In germline, CDR1 is SGHDT, CDR2 YYEEEE. The ends were cut back, 0 bases at V and 6 bases at J, with 4 bases in the middle. Regarding the study as a whole: Higher clonality was seen in lesional scalp than in normal scalp, especially in alopecia totalis/universalis.

Extraction and reverse transcription of RNA yielded cDNA as the sequencing template. The repertoire was sequenced with immunoSEQ multiplex PCR; TCRdb's copy has only in-frame clones and lacks some. The sample includes over 100,000 clones, approximately 49% seen only once; the top ten take roughly 20%. As for this clone: Its cognate antigen is unknown.

Starting from PBMCs, sorting isolated CD4+ and CD8+ T cells. The source material was CD8+ T cells sorted from blood, sampled at week 0. This rearrangement joins TRBV5-6 to TRBJ1-5; D call uncertain. The sequence was obtained from a human donor with alopecia areata. The DNA of the CDR3 is TGTGCCAGCAGCTTGGGAAGTCAGCCCCAGCATTTT. Translating gives CASSLGSQPQHF.